A single sample gave rise to the 6 T cell receptor beta chains below, sequenced in a study of blood T cells in healthy people across ages. PCR was performed a second time for roughly 7 to 12 cycles using a sample-barcoded 5' primer and a J-beta primer mix. MiXCR, run by TCRdb on the 5' RACE reads, gives a single entry per CDR3 protein. Counted here are about 1,500,000 distinct CDR3 sequences, approximately 40% occurring once; the ten biggest clones make up approximately 7.9%. Sample: blood. The receptors were gathered from a young woman in good health.

The V and J genes are TRBV12-3 or TRBV12-4 and TRBJ2-5; TRBD2 matches at 11 bases. V dropped 3 bases and J dropped 11; count of bases not matched to a gene: 11. The CDR3 loop spans 15 amino acids. This chain's CDR3 is CASSFTSGGTRVQYF. CDR3 in DNA: TGTGCCAGCAGTTTCACTAGCGGGGGAACGAGGGTGCAGTACTTC.

The chain recombines TRBV27 with TRBJ2-6, with D possibly being TRBD1 (5 bases). The V end was cut by 3 bases, the J end by 0 bases, with 12 bases between. Germline V lookup: CDR1 MNHEY, CDR2 SMNVEV (reference sequence). This CDR3 is built from 17 residues. CDR3 in amino acids: CASSLRQPSSGANVLTF. The CDR3 bases are TGTGCCAGCAGTTTGCGACAGCCCTCCTCTGGGGCCAACGTCCTGACTTTC.

The chain recombines TRBV6-1 with TRBJ2-3, with D hard to call. The length of the CDR3 is 12 residues. Per the germline V gene, CDR1 is MNHNS and CDR2 is SASEGT. V gave up 7 bases and J gave up 6 bases, with 11 bases separating them. The CDR3 sequence is CASISSWDTQYF. CDR3 DNA: TGTGCCAGCATATCCAGCTGGGATACGCAGTATTTT.

In regard to this clonotype: A much larger clone lies a single base off, so this may be a read error. The chain employs TRBV29-1 and TRBJ2-5, with D uncertain. Germline assignment: CDR1 SQVTM and CDR2 ANQGSEA. The CDR3 has 12 residues. Here the CDR3 reads CSASAFQETQCF. CDR3 sequence (DNA): TGCAGCGCCTCCGCATTCCAAGAGACCCAGTGCTTC.

The V call is TRBV6-5, the J call TRBJ2-4; D ambiguous. The germline gives CDR1 MNHEY, CDR2 SVGAGI. The CDR3 spans 15 residues. Trimming stripped 6 bases from V and 0 bases from J, with 12 bases between. CDR3 sequence reads: CASSTQNSAKNIQYF. The CDR3 coding sequence is TGTGCCAGCAGCACACAGAACTCAGCCAAAAACATTCAGTACTTC.

This clonotype came up a few times. The chain joins TRBV3-1 to TRBJ2-5; TRBD2 is a possible D gene (5 bases). The CDR3 runs to 14 residues. The V and J ends lost 3 bases and 5 bases respectively, with 13 bases between them. Germline CDR1 is LGHDT and CDR2 is YNNKEL (reference sequence). CDR3 DNA sequence: TGTGCCAGCAGCCATGCGGGCGCGGAGGAGACCCAGTACTTC. Translated: CASSHAGAEETQYF.